This TCR beta chain was profiled in a study of human versus mouse CDR3 diversity and MHC coevolution. Study as a whole: The immunoSEQ assay reportedly detects one in 200,000 T cells. Valid reads per sample ranged from roughly 5.5 x 10^6 to 1.7 x 10^7.

This clone occurred once. TCRdb keeps only in-frame clones here, not all; method: immunoSEQ multiplex PCR. The profile shows about 77,000 clones, around 90% of them singletons. Naive CD4 T cells were sorted as CD45RO-negative, CD62L-positive. The sequence derives from a person aged 25 to 69 in good health. The sample comprised naive CD4+ T cells from blood. Described subset: CD45RO-negative CD62L-positive naive CD4 T cells.

CDR3 protein: CASSLGARGPDHGYTF. In DNA, the CDR3 is TGTGCCAGCAGCTTGGGTGCCCGAGGTCCTGACCATGGCTACACCTTC. The genes are TRBV5-4 and TRBJ1-2, with D hard to call. The CDR3 runs 16 residues. V lost 0 bases, J lost 6 bases, and 18 bases lay in between. Germline values: CDR1 SGHNT, CDR2 YYREEE (reference sequence). Filled out from reference TRBV5-4 and TRBJ1-2, the complete variable domain reads ETGVTQSPTHLIKTRGQQVTLRCSSQSGHNTVSWYQQALGQGPQFIFQYYREEENGRGNFPPRFSGLQFPNYSSELNVNALELDDSALYLCASSLGARGPDHGYTFGSGTRLTVV.